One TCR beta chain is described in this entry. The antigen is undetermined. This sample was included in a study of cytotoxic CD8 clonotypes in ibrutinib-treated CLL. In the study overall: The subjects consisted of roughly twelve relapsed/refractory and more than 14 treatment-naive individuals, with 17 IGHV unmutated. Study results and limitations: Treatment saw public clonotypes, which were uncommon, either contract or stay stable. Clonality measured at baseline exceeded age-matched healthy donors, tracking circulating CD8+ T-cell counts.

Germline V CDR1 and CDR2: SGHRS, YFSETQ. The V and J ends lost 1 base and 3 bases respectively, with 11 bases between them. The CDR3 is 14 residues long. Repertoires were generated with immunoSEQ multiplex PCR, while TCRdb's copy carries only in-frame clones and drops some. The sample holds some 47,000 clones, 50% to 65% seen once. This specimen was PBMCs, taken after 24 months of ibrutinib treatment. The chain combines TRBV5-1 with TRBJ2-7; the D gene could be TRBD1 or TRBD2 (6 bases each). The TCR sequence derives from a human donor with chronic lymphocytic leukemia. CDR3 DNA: TGCGCCAGCAGCTTGACGGGGGCCAGCTACGAGCAGTACTTC. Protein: CASSLTGASYEQYF.